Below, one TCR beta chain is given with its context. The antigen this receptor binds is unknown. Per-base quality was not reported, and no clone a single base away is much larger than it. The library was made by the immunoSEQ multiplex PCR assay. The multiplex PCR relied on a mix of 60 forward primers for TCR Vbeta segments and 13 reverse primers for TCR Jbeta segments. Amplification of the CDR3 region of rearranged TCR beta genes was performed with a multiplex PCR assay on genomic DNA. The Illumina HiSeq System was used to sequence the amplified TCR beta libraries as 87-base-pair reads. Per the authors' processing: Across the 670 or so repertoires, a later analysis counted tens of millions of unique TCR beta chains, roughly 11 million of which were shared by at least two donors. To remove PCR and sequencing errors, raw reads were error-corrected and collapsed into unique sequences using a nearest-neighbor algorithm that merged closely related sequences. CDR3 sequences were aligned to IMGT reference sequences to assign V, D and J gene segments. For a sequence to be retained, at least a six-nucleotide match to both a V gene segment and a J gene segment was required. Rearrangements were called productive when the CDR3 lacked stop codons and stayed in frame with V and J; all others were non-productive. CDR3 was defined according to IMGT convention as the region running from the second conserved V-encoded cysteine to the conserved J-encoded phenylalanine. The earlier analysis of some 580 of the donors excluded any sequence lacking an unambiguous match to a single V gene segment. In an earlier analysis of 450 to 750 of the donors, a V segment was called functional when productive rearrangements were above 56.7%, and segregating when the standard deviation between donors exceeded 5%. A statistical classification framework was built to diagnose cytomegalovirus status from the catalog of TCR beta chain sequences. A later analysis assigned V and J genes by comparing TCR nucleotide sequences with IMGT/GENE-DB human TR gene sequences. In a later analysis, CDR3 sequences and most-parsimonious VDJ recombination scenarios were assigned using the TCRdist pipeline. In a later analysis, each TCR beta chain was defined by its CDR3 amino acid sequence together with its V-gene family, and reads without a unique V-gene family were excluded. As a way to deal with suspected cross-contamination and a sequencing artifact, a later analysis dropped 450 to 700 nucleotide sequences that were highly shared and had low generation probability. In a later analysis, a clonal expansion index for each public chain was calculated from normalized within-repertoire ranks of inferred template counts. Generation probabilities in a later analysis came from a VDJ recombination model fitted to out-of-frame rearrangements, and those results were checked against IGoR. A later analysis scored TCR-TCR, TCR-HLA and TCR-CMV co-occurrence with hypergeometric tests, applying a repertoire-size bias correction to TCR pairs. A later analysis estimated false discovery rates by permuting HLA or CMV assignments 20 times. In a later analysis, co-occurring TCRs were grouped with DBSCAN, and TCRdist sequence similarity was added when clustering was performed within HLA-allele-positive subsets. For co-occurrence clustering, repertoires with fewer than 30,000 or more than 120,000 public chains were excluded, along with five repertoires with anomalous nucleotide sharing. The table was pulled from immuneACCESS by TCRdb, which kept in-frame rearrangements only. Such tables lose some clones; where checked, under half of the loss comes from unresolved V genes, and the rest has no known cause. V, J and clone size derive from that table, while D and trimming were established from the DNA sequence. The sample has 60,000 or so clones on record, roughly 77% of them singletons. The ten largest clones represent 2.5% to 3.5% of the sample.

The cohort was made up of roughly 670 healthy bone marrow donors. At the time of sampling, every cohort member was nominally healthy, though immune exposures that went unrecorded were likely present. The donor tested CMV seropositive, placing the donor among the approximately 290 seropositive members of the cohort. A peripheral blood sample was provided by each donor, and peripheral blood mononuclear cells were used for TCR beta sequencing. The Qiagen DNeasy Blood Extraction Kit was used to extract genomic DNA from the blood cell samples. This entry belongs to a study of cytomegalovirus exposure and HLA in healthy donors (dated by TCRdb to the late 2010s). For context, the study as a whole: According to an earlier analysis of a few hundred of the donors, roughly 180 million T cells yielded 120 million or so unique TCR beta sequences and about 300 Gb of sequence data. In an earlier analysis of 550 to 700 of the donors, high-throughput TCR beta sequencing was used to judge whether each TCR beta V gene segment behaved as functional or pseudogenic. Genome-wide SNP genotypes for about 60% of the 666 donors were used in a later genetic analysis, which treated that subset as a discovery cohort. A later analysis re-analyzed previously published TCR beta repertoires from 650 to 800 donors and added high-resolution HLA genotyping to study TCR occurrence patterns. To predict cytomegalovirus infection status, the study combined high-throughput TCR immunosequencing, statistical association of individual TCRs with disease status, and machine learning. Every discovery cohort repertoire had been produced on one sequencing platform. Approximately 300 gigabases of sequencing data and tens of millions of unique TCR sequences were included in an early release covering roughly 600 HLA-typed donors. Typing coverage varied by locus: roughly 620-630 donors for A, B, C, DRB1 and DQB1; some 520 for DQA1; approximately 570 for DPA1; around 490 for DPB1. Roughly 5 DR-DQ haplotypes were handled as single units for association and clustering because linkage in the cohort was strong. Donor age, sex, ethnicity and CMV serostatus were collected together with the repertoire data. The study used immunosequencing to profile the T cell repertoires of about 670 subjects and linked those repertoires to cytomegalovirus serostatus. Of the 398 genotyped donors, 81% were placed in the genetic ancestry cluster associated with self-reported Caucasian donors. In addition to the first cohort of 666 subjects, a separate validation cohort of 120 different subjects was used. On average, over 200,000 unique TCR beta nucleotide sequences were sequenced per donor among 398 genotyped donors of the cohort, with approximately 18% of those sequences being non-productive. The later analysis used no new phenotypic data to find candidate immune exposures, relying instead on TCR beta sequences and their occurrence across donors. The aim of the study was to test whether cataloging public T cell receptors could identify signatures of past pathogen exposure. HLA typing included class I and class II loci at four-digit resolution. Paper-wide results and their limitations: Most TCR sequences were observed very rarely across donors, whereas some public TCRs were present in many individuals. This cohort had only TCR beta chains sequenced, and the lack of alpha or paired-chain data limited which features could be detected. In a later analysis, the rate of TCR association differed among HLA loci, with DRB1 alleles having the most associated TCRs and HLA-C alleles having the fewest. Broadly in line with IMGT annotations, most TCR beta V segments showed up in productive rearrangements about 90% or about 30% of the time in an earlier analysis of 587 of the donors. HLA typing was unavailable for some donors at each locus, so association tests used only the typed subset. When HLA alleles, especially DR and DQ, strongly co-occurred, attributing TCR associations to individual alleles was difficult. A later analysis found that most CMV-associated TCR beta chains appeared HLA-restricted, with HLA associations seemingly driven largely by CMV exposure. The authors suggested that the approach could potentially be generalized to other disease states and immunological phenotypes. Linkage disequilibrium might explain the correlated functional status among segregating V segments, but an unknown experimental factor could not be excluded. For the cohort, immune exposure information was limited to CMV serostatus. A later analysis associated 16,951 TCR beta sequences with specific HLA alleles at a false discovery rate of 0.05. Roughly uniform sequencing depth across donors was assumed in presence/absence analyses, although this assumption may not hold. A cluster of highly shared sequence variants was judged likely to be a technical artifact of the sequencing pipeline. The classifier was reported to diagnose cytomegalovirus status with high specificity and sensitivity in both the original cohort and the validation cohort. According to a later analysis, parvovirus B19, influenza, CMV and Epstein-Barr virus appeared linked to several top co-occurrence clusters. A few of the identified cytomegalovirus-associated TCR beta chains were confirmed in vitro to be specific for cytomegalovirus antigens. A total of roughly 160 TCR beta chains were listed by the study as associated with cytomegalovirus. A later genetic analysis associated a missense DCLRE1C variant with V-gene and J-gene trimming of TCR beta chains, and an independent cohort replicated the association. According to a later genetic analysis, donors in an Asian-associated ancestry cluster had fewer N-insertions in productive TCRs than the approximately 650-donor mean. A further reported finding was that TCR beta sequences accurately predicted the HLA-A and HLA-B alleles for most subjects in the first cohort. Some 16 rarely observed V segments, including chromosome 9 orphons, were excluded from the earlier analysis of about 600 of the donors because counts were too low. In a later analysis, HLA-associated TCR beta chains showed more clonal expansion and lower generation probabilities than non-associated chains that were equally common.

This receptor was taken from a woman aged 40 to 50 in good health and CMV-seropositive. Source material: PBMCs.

This receptor carries the CDR3 CASSYAGQGPYNEQFF. The DNA sequence is TGTGCCAGCAGTTACGCCGGACAGGGACCCTACAATGAGCAGTTCTTC. This chain is built from TRBV6-5 and TRBJ2-1; TRBD1 agrees with 8 junctional bases. From its cysteine to its phenylalanine, the CDR3 spans 16 amino acids. Only the CDR3 DNA is retained, 48 bases long and in frame from the first base. Trimming accounts for 2 bases at V and 2 bases at J, while the number of junction bases matched to no gene is 5. As encoded in the germline V gene, CDR1 is MNHEY while CDR2 is SVGAGI.